The 25 T cell receptor beta chains below come from one sample, sequenced in a study of blood T cell repertoires in COVID-19. The data were produced by immunoSEQ multiplex PCR, yet TCRdb's version contains in-frame clones alone and is incomplete. The sample consists of hundreds of thousands of clones, approximately 85% of them appearing once. The sequenced sample was peripheral blood. These TCRs come from a human donor in a cohort sampled during active COVID-19.

The sample holds a few counts of this clone. The chain is built from TRBV28 and TRBJ2-3, with 11 bases fitting TRBD2. In germline, CDR1 is MDHEN, CDR2 SYDVKM. J was trimmed by 4 bases and V by 5 bases; bases with no gene match: 17. The CDR3 has 19 amino acids. The CDR3 nucleotides read TGTGCCAGCAGTCCGTCCTCCTCAACTAGCGGGAGTTCAGCAGATACGCAGTATTTT. This translates into CASSPSSSTSGSSADTQYF.

This chain connects TRBV6-5 to TRBJ1-2; D is ambiguous. This CDR3 has 14 amino acids. V lost 2 bases and J lost 2, with 9 bases in between. CDR1 and CDR2 from the germline V gene are MNHEY and SVGAGI. CDR3 coding DNA: TGTGCCAGCAGTTACAACCCACAAAACTATGGCTACACCTTC. This codes for CASSYNPQNYGYTF.

The chain recombines TRBV6-2 or TRBV6-3 with TRBJ2-7; D perhaps matches TRBD1 (5 bases). CDR1 and CDR2 (germline): MNHEY, SVGEGT. The length of the CDR3 is 12 residues. Between the trimmed V and J ends, which lost 6 bases and 9 bases, there was a span of 15 bases. This chain's CDR3 is CASSTTYRSQYF. CDR3 coding DNA: TGTGCCAGCAGCACGACCTACAGGTCGCAGTACTTC.

The chain has TRBV28 and TRBJ2-2, with 8 bases lining up with TRBD2. V lost 5 bases and J lost 2; bases outside the gene matches: 4. This CDR3 contains 15 residues. In germline, CDR1 is MDHEN, CDR2 SYDVKM. CDR3 in amino acids: CASSLGGVNTGELFF. CDR3 coding DNA: TGTGCCAGCAGTCTCGGGGGGGTCAACACCGGGGAGCTGTTTTTT.

V and J are TRBV12-3 or TRBV12-4 and TRBJ2-1, with D perhaps matching TRBD1 (5 bases). V was shortened by 3 bases and J by 6 bases, with 9 bases between the two germline ends. The CDR3 contains 13 residues. CDR3: CASSLRQINEQFF. For the CDR3, the DNA is TGTGCCAGCAGTTTGAGACAGATCAATGAGCAGTTCTTC.

J is TRBJ2-7 and V is TRBV19; 8 positions agree with TRBD2. CDR1 LNHDA and CDR2 SQIVND come from the germline V gene (reference sequence). J lost 1 base, V lost 1 base, and 12 bases had no gene match. This CDR3 spans 18 amino acids. Written as DNA, the CDR3 is TGTGCCAGTAGTATAGCGGGCGGGAGGCCCACTTCGTCCTACGAGCAGTACTTC. Protein sequence: CASSIAGGRPTSSYEQYF.

This clone is a singleton in its sample. The genes are TRBV18 and TRBJ1-4, with a possible D match to TRBD1 (5 bases). Germline CDR1 reads KGHSH; CDR2 reads LQKENI. V gave up 2 bases and J gave up 0 bases, with 13 bases separating them. The CDR3 is 17 amino acids. The CDR3 nucleotides read TGTGCCAGCTCACCAGTAAGGGACTCGTCAACTAATGAAAAACTGTTTTTT. Protein: CASSPVRDSSTNEKLFF.

In the case of this clone: The germline gene is not matched at one end of the junction; a read error may be the cause. This chain links TRBV7-7 with TRBJ2-1, with a weak D call TRBD2 (6 bases). Germline CDR1 is SSHAT and CDR2 is FNYEAQ (reference sequence). The CDR3 sequence is 16 residues long. CDR3 sequence reads: CASSLSSGGGNNEQFF. The CDR3 nucleotides read TGTGCTAGCAGCTTATCGAGCGGAGGAGGGAACAATGAGCAGTTCTTC.

V and J are TRBV6-1 and TRBJ1-2; the D gene is possibly TRBD1 (5 bases). Germline CDR1 MNHNS, CDR2 SASEGT. V was shortened by 0 bases and J by 8 bases, with 13 bases between the two germline ends. The CDR3 runs to 14 residues. In DNA, the CDR3 is TGTGCCAGCAGTGAAGCGTCGGGGGATTGGGGCTACACCTTC. Translating it yields CASSEASGDWGYTF.

This chain links TRBV5-6 with TRBJ2-7; D unresolved. Germline CDR1 reads SGHDT; CDR2 reads YYEEEE. The CDR3 has 14 amino acids. V was trimmed by 1 base and J by 4 bases, leaving 12 bases between them. Here the CDR3 DNA reads TGTGCCAGCAGCTTGAGGCGGATTGGGTACGAGCAGTACTTC. It is translated as CASSLRRIGYEQYF.

This chain links TRBV6-2 or TRBV6-3 with TRBJ1-2; 7 positions match TRBD1. Per germline, CDR1 MNHEY and CDR2 SVGEGT. There are 16 residues in the CDR3. The V segment lost 3 bases and the J segment 2 bases; nucleotides outside the gene matches: 9. Here the CDR3 DNA reads TGTGCCAGCAGTTATGAACAGGGGAGTGTCAACTATGGCTACACCTTC. Translation: CASSYEQGSVNYGYTF.

The chain is built from TRBV4-3 and TRBJ1-2; D gene uncertain. Germline V CDR1 and CDR2: LGHNA, YSLEER. Trimming shortened V by 4 bases and J by 7 bases, and 13 bases separated the two germline ends. The CDR3 runs 13 residues. The CDR3 DNA sequence: TGCGCCAGCAGCCCCCCTGGCCGTCGTGGCTACACCTTC. Its protein product is CASSPPGRRGYTF.

This chain's CDR3 is CASSHPKRKRAAREYTQYF. The CDR3 bases are TGCGCCAGCAGCCATCCGAAAAGGAAGCGGGCGGCCCGGGAATATACGCAGTATTTT. The genes are TRBV4-1 and TRBJ2-3; TRBD2 is a possible D gene (6 bases). This CDR3 is built from 19 residues. CDR1 is MGHRA and CDR2 is YSYEKL in the germline V gene. Trimming shortened V by 3 bases and J by 7 bases, and 29 bases separated the two germline ends.

This chain joins TRBV11-3 and TRBJ2-2, with 9 bases lining up with TRBD1. Per germline, CDR1 SGHNT and CDR2 YENEEA. The trim removed 6 bases at V and 4 bases at J, leaving 6 bases unmatched. There are 15 residues in the CDR3. The CDR3 reads CASRATGGPTGELFF. DNA of the CDR3: TGTGCCAGCAGAGCCACAGGGGGCCCCACCGGGGAGCTGTTTTTT.

The V gene is TRBV6-1, the J gene TRBJ1-4, with D possibly TRBD1 on 5 matching bases. This CDR3 has 16 amino acids. From germline, CDR1 is MNHNS and CDR2 SASEGT. Trimming shortened V by 1 base and J by 7 bases, and 16 bases separated the two germline ends. As DNA, the CDR3 is TGTGCCAGCAGTGAAGTCATAGGTCAGGGAGGTGAAAAACTGTTTTTT. Translated: CASSEVIGQGGEKLFF.

This chain uses TRBV11-3 with TRBJ2-3; TRBD1 might be the D (6 bases). Trimming pared 2 bases from V and 3 bases from J, leaving 12 bases between. This CDR3 has 15 residues. Germline V CDR1 and CDR2: SGHNT, YENEEA. The CDR3: CASSLTGGGTDTQYF. The CDR3 bases are TGTGCCAGCAGCTTAACTGGGGGCGGTACAGATACGCAGTATTTT. The full variable domain, with the rest looked up from reference TRBV11-3 and TRBJ2-3, is EAGVVQSPRYKIIEKKQPVAFWCNPISGHNTLYWYLQNLGQGPELLIRYENEEAVDDSQLPKDRFSAERLKGVDSTLKIQPAELGDSAVYLCASSLTGGGTDTQYFGPGTRLTVL.

The rearrangement links TRBV28 to TRBJ2-7, with D perhaps TRBD2 (6 bases). Germline V gives CDR1 MDHEN, CDR2 SYDVKM. The CDR3 totals 13 residues. Trimming took 5 bases from V and 4 from J, leaving 12 bases between them. The CDR3 DNA is TGTGCCAGCAGTCCCCCCCGGGGGTACGAGCAGTACTTC. Amino acid sequence: CASSPPRGYEQYF.

This chain connects TRBV6-2 or TRBV6-3 to TRBJ2-1; possible D gene TRBD2, 5 bases. Trimming cost V 2 bases and J 6 bases, with 20 bases left between them. The CDR3 has 17 amino acids. In germline, CDR1 is MNHEY, CDR2 SVGEGT. The CDR3 nucleotides are TGTGCCAGCAGTTACGCTTGGAACGGGGTCCTGAGCAATGAGCAGTTCTTC. Translation gives CASSYAWNGVLSNEQFF.

V usage is TRBV30 and J usage is TRBJ1-1; D is unresolved. Germline-derived CDR1 and CDR2 are GTSNPN and SVGIG (reference sequence). CDR3 length equals 13 residues. V lost 2 bases to trimming and J lost 8 bases, with 15 bases between them. CDR3: CAWSSGLLQEAFF. DNA of the CDR3: TGTGCCTGGAGTTCTGGGCTTCTCCAAGAAGCTTTCTTT.

The genes are TRBV18 and TRBJ1-5, with TRBD1 matching over 7 bases. The CDR3 sequence is 16 residues long. From germline, CDR1 is KGHSH and CDR2 LQKENI. Trimming removed 2 bases from V and 4 bases from J; junction bases left unmatched: 8. The CDR3 DNA is TGTGCCAGCTCACCAACCCGACAGGGTGGGAATCAGCCCCAGCATTTT. Translation gives CASSPTRQGGNQPQHF.

The rearrangement uses TRBV19 and TRBJ1-2; 10 bases match TRBD1. This CDR3 comprises 14 residues. Germline CDR1 is LNHDA and CDR2 is SQIVND (reference sequence). V lost 6 bases, J lost 4 bases, and 5 bases stayed unmatched. CDR3 in DNA: TGTGCCAGTAGGGGACAGGGGACCGGCTATGGCTACACCTTC. This encodes CASRGQGTGYGYTF.

The chain uses TRBV14 and TRBJ2-1; TRBD1 is a possible D gene (6 bases). The CDR3 is 18 residues long. V gave up 1 base and J gave up 6 bases, with 22 bases separating them. CDR1 and CDR2 from the germline V gene are SGHDN and FVKESK. The CDR3 loop is CASSQAIGTIDRINEQFF. The DNA of the CDR3 is TGTGCCAGCAGCCAAGCTATCGGGACAATTGATAGGATCAATGAGCAGTTCTTC.

This chain uses TRBV6-5 with TRBJ1-2; the D gene is possibly TRBD1 (5 bases). The CDR3 runs 14 residues. Trimming cost V 4 bases and J 5 bases, with 14 bases left between them. Germline V CDR1 and CDR2: MNHEY, SVGAGI. Here the CDR3 reads CASSLQAGGYGYTF. CDR3 in DNA: TGTGCCAGCAGTTTACAGGCGGGAGGTTATGGCTACACCTTC.

This clone appeared a single time. The rearrangement uses TRBV24-1 and TRBJ1-5, with D maybe TRBD1 (5 bases). CDR1 is KGHDR and CDR2 is SFDVKD in the germline V gene. V was clipped by 4 bases and J by 3 bases, with 15 bases between them. The CDR3 consists of 16 residues. The CDR3 region has the DNA TGTGCCACCAGTGAGGGGCCGCTACCCAACAATCAGCCCCAGCATTTT. It is translated as CATSEGPLPNNQPQHF.

The chain carries TRBV7-9 and TRBJ2-1; D call uncertain. With 1 base removed from V and 5 bases from J, the gap between germline ends came to 6 bases. Germline CDR1 and CDR2: SEHNR and FQNEAQ (reference sequence). This CDR3 region has 13 residues. The CDR3 sequence is CASSLVDNNEQFF. The CDR3 nucleotides read TGTGCCAGCAGCTTAGTCGACAACAATGAGCAGTTCTTC.